This T cell receptor (beta chain) was sequenced in a study of blood T cell repertoires in COVID-19 (dated by TCRdb to 2018 to 2020). About the investigation overall: Collaborator samples came from the United States, Italy and Spain and covered acute and convalescent phases of COVID-19. The prospective study material was composed of cDNA or gDNA derived from T cells, B-cell-depleted T cells, or PBMCs. The dataset comprised deeply sampled blood TCRbeta repertoires from subjects exposed to, actively infected with, or recovered from COVID-19. The repertoires were released in a freely available public database intended as a resource for research on the immune response to SARS-CoV-2. Samples were obtained from the ongoing ImmuneRACE study (first 160 participants) and from approximately 1,200 subjects provided by 6 global collaborators. The sample metadata nearly always contained a de-identified subject ID, COVID-19 status, age in years and sex. Where available, HLA class I and class II types were taken from metadata supplied by the sample provider and were not determined by assay-based typing. Findings and caveats that apply to the study as a whole: The amount of clinical and demographic metadata varied by source and participant and was provided uncurated.

Collaborating institutions collected whole blood in K2EDTA tubes following their own protocols. For TCRbeta analysis, collaborator samples were shipped as frozen whole blood, as isolated PBMCs, or as DNA extracted from either sample type. TCRbeta CDR3 regions were amplified from genomic DNA by means of the immunoSEQ Assay, a bias-controlled multiplex PCR. In the paper's pipeline: The number of nucleated cells in each sample was estimated from the amplification of reference gene primers within the assay. To quantify the absolute abundance of each unique TCRbeta CDR3 rearrangement, sequence reads were collapsed and filtered. For each sample, productive Simpson clonality was calculated as the square root of Simpson's diversity index across productive rearrangements. TCRdb limited this immuneACCESS table to in-frame rearrangements with V and J called. A share of clones is missing; checked studies link under half to unresolved V genes, and the rest is unexplained. That table gives V, J and clone size, and the DNA gave D and trimming. The sample data list roughly 50,000 clones, and 85% of these were observed just once. Less than 6.5% of the sample goes to the ten largest clones.

The CDR3 sequence holds 12 residues, the cysteine and phenylalanine included. The sequence is cut down to CDR3 DNA, 36 bases in frame from base 1. Between the V and J ends, shortened by 3 bases and 8 bases respectively, the junction contains 10 bases. With regard to this clone: What antigen it recognizes has not been identified. Base-call qualities are not available, and no considerably larger clone is one nucleotide away.

The sample taken for sequencing was peripheral blood. The chain couples TRBV12-3 or TRBV12-4 to TRBJ1-2; no D gene call is confident. The sequence derives from a woman aged 55-70 years with acute or convalescent COVID-19. At the DNA level, the sequence is TGTGCCAGCAGTTTTAGGGCGGGGGGCTACACCTTC. It codes for CASSFRAGGYTF.